One and the same sample provided the 13 T cell receptor beta chains below, sequenced in a study of shared clonotypes between healthy human individuals. Profiling relied on immunoSEQ multiplex PCR, and the TCRdb table lists in-frame clones only, not all of them. The sample holds 2 million to 2.5 million clones, 85% to 95% seen once. The sequenced sample was naive CD4+ T cells sorted from blood. Subset in this sample: CD45RA+ positively selected. These TCRs come from a man between 18 and 35 years old in good health.

The CDR3 here is CASSSATSGSWETQYF. CDR3 sequence (DNA): TGTGCCAGCAGCTCCGCGACTAGCGGGTCTTGGGAGACCCAGTACTTC. The genes are TRBV5-6 and TRBJ2-5; 10 bases are shared with TRBD2. The CDR3 length is 16 residues. Trimming at V came to 3 bases and at J to 5 bases, leaving 10 bases not matched to a gene. CDR1 SGHDT and CDR2 YYEEEE come from the germline V gene.

The chain recombines TRBV30 with TRBJ1-2, with 9 bases matching TRBD1. Germline lookup yields CDR1 GTSNPN and CDR2 SVGIG (reference sequence). V trimming: 5 bases; J trimming: 4 bases; junction bases outside the gene matches: 11. This CDR3 spans 15 amino acids. The CDR3 sequence: CAWSGQGLPVYGYTF. The DNA of the CDR3 is TGTGCCTGGTCGGGACAGGGCCTCCCTGTCTATGGCTACACCTTC.

CDR3 DNA: TGCGCCAGCAGCCCACGGGGTAGCGGGGAAGAGACCCAGTACTTC. This gives the protein CASSPRGSGEETQYF. The chain employs TRBV4-3 and TRBJ2-5; 8 bases map to TRBD2. From germline, CDR1 is LGHNA and CDR2 YSLEER. CDR3 length equals 15 residues. The V and J ends lost 4 bases and 3 bases, in that order; junction bases with no gene match: 7.

The chain uses TRBV28 and TRBJ1-6; no clear D. The V gene lost 7 bases and the J gene lost 4 bases, with 17 bases spanning the gap. The V gene's germline CDR1 is MDHEN and CDR2 SYDVKM. This CDR3 has 16 amino acids. Here the CDR3 reads CASKAPPSGYNSPLHF. In nucleotides, the CDR3 is TGTGCCAGCAAGGCCCCTCCCTCCGGATATAATTCACCCCTCCACTTT.

The V gene is TRBV30, the J gene TRBJ1-4; 7 nucleotides line up with TRBD1. The CDR3 is made up of 13 amino acids. V shed 5 bases, J shed 7 bases, and the junction held 7 bases outside the gene matches. Germline lookup yields CDR1 GTSNPN and CDR2 SVGIG (reference sequence). The CDR3 region has the DNA TGTGCCTGGGGTCACAGGGGAATTGAAAAACTGTTTTTT. Residues: CAWGHRGIEKLFF.

The chain recombines TRBV27 with TRBJ1-5; D is undetermined. CDR1 and CDR2 (germline): MNHEY, SMNVEV (reference sequence). The CDR3 contains 16 residues. Trimming took off 0 bases at V and 10 bases at J, with 19 bases between the two ends. The CDR3 sequence is CASSLSGSPMIQPQHF. In DNA, the CDR3 is TGTGCCAGCAGTTTATCAGGCAGCCCAATGATTCAACCCCAGCATTTT.

In regard to this clone: A junction end diverges from the germline sequence, so it may reflect a read error. V gene TRBV6-6 combines with J gene TRBJ2-3; 7 nucleotides match TRBD1. The CDR3 extends over 15 amino acids. Germline CDR1 reads MNHNY; CDR2 reads SVGAGI (reference sequence). The CDR3 sequence: CAISESVQGTDTQYF. In nucleotides, the CDR3 is TGTGCCATCAGTGAGTCTGTACAGGGGACAGATACGCAGTATTTT.

J is TRBJ1-5 and V is TRBV6-6; D is unresolved. Looked up from germline, CDR1 is MNHNY and CDR2 is SVGAGI (reference sequence). V lost 2 bases and J 9 bases, leaving 11 bases between the germline ends. CDR3 size: 13 residues. CDR3 sequence reads: CASSYSGVWPQHF. DNA of the CDR3: TGTGCCAGCAGTTACAGTGGCGTATGGCCCCAGCATTTT.

The chain carries TRBV19 and TRBJ1-5; maybe TRBD1 (6 bases). Germline lookup yields CDR1 LNHDA and CDR2 SQIVND (reference sequence). V was clipped by 8 bases and J by 4 bases, with 18 bases between them. CDR3 length: 15 amino acids. For the CDR3, the DNA is TGTGCCAGTGGGGGAACCGGGACAAAAAATCAGCCCCAGCATTTT. Its protein is CASGGTGTKNQPQHF.

The chain uses TRBV25-1 and TRBJ1-2; D possibly corresponds to TRBD1 (5 bases). Trimming shortened V by 1 base and J by 9 bases, and 18 bases separated the two germline ends. The CDR3 has 15 residues. CDR1 and CDR2 from the germline V gene are MGHDK and SYGVNS. CDR3 nucleotide sequence: TGTGCCAGCAGTGAATTGGGGCGGGAAGTGGGGAGCTACACCTTC. Translation: CASSELGREVGSYTF.

The chain links TRBV5-1 to TRBJ1-2; D call uncertain. V gave up 4 bases and J gave up 6 bases, with 10 bases separating them. In germline, CDR1 is SGHRS, CDR2 YFSETQ. There are 12 residues in the CDR3. In DNA form, the CDR3 reads TGCGCCAGCAGCGGGTACGGAGATGGCTACACCTTC. Amino acid sequence: CASSGYGDGYTF. The full variable domain, its missing parts supplied by reference TRBV5-1 and TRBJ1-2, is KAGVTQTPRYLIKTRGQQVTLSCSPISGHRSVSWYQQTPGQGLQFLFEYFSETQRNKGNFPGRFSGRQFSNSRSEMNVSTLELGDSALYLCASSGYGDGYTFGSGTRLTVV.

This chain joins TRBV7-9 and TRBJ1-6; D remains unclear. The V end was cut by 2 bases, the J end by 5 bases, with 7 bases between. From germline, CDR1 is SEHNR and CDR2 FQNEAQ (reference sequence). The CDR3 is 14 residues long. CDR3 sequence (DNA): TGTGCCAGCAGCTTACGCAGTAATAATTCACCCCTCCACTTT. It specifies CASSLRSNNSPLHF.

The chain couples TRBV5-1 to TRBJ1-6; D may be TRBD1 (5 bases). Per germline, CDR1 SGHRS and CDR2 YFSETQ. The V gene lost 0 bases and the J gene lost 3 bases, with 16 bases spanning the gap. The length of the CDR3 is 18 residues. The CDR3, as DNA: TGCGCCAGCAGCTTGGAGGTCAGGGCGGTAGGCTATAATTCACCCCTCCACTTT. Residues: CASSLEVRAVGYNSPLHF. The entire variable domain, with the rest obtained from reference TRBV5-1 and TRBJ1-6, is as follows: KAGVTQTPRYLIKTRGQQVTLSCSPISGHRSVSWYQQTPGQGLQFLFEYFSETQRNKGNFPGRFSGRQFSNSRSEMNVSTLELGDSALYLCASSLEVRAVGYNSPLHFGNGTRLTVT.